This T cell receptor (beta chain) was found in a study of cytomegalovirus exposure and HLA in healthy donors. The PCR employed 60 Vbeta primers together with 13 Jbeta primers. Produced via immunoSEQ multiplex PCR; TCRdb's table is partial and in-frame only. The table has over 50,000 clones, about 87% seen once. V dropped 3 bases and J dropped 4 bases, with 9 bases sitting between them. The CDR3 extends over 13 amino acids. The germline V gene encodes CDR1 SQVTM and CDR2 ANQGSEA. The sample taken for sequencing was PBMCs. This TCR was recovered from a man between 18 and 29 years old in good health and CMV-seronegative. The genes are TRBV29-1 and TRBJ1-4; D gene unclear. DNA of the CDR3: TGCAGCGTTGAGTCGGGATTTAATGAAAAACTGTTTTTT. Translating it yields CSVESGFNEKLFF.